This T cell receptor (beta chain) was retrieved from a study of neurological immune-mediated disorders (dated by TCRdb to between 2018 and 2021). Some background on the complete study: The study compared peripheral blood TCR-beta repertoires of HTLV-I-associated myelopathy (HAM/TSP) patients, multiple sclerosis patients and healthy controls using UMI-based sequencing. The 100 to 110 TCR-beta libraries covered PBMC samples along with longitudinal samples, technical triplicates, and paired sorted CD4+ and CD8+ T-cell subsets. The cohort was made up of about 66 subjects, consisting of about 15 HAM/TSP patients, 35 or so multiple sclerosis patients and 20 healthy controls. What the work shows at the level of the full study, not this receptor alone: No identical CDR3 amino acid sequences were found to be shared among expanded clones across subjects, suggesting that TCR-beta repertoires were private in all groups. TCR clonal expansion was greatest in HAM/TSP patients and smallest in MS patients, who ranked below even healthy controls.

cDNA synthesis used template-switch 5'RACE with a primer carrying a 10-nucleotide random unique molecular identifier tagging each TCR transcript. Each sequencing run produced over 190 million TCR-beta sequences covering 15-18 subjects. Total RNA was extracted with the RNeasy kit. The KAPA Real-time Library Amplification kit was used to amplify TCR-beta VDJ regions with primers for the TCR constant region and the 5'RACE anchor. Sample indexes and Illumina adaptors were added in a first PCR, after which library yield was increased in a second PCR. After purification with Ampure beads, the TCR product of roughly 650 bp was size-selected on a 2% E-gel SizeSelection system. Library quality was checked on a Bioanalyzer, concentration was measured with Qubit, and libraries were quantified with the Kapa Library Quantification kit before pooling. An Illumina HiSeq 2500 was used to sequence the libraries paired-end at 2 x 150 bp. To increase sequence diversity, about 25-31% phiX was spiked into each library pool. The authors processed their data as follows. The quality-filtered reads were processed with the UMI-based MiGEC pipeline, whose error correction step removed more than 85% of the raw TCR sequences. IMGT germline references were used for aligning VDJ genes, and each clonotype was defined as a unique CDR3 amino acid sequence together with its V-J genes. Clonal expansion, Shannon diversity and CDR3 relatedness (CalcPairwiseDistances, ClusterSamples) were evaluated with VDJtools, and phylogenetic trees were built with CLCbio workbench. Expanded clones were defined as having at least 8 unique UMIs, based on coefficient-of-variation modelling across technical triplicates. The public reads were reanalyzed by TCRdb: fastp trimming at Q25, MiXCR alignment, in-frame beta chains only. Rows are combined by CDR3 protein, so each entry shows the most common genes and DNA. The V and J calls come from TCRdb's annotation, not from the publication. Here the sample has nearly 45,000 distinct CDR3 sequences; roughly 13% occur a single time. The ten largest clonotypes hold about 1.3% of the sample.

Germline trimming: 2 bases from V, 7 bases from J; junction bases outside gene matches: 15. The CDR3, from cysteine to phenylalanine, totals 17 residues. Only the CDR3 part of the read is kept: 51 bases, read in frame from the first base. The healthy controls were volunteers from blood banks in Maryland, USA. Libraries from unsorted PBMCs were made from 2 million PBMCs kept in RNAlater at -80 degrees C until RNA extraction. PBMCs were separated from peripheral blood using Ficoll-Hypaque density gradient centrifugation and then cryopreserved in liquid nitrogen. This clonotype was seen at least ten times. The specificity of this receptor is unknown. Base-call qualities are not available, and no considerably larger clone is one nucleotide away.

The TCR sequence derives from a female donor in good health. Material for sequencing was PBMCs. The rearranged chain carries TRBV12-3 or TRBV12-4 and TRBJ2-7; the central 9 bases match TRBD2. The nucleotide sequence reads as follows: TGTGCCAGCAGTTTAAACGCGGGAGGGGGCCTCCGAAAAGAGCAGTACTTC. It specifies CASSLNAGGGLRKEQYF.